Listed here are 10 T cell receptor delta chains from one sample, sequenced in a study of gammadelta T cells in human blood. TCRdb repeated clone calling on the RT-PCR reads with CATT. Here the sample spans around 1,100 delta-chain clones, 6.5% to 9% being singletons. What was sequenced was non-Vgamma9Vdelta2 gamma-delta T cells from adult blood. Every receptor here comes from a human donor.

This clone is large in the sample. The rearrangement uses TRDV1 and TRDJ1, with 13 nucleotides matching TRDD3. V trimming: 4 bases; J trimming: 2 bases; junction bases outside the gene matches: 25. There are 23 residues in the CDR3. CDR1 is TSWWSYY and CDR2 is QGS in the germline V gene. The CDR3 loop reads CALGGEYLPSFQLGDTWTDKLIF. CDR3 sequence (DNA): TGTGCTCTTGGGGGAGAGTACCTTCCTAGCTTCCAACTGGGGGATACGTGGACCGATAAACTCATCTTT.

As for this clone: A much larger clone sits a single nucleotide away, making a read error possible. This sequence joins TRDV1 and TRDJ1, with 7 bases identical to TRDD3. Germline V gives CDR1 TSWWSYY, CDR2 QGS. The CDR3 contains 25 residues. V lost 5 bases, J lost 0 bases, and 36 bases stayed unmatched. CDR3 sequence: CALGTISGFFSNYWGLGQYTDKLIF. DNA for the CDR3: TGTGCTCTTGGGACCATTAGTGGCTTCTTCTCTAACTACTGGGGATTGGGTCAGTACACCGATAAACTCATCTTT.

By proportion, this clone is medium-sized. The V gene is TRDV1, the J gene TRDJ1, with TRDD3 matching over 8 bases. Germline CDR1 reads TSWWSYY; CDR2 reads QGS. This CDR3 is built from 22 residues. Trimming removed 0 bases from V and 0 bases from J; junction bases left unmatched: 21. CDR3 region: CALGELLNQAWGTLQYTDKLIF. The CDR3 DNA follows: TGTGCTCTTGGGGAACTGTTGAACCAGGCCTGGGGGACACTCCAGTACACCGATAAACTCATCTTT.

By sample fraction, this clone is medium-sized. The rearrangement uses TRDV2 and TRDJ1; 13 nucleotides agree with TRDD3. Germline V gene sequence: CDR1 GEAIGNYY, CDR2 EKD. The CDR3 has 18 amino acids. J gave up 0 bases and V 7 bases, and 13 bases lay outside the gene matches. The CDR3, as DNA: TGTGCCTGGGCTCCTACTGGGGGATACGGGCCTTACACCGATAAACTCATCTTT. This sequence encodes CAWAPTGGYGPYTDKLIF.

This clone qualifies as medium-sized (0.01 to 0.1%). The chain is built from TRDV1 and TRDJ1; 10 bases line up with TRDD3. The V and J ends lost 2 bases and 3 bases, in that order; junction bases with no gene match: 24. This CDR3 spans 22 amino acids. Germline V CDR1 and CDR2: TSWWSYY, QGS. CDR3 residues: CALGEGPAFLKDGGYLADKLIF. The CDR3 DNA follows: TGTGCTCTTGGGGAAGGTCCCGCCTTCCTAAAAGATGGGGGATACCTGGCCGATAAACTCATCTTT.

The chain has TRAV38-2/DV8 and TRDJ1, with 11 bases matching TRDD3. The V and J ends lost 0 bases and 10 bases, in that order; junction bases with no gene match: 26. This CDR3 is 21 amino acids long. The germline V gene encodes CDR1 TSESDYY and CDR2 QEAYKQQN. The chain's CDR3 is CAYRSADFLHGLGDTFLGLIF. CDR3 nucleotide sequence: TGTGCTTATAGGAGCGCGGACTTCCTACATGGGCTGGGGGATACTTTTCTGGGACTCATCTTT.

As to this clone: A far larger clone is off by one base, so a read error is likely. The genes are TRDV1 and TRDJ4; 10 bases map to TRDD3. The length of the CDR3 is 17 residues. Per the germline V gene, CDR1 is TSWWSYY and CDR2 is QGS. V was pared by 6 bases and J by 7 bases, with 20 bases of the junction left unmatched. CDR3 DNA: TGTGCTCTTGGTTTACCCGGGGGATACGCGTACGGAGGACACCTGATCTTT. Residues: CALGLPGGYAYGGHLIF.

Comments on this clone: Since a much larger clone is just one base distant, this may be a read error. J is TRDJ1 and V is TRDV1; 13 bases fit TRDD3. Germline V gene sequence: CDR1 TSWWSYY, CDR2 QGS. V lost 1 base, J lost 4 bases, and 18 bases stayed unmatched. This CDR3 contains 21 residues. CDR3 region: CALGEPEHRYYWGIRDDKLIF. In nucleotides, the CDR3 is TGTGCTCTTGGGGAACCAGAACACCGGTATTACTGGGGGATACGGGACGATAAACTCATCTTT.

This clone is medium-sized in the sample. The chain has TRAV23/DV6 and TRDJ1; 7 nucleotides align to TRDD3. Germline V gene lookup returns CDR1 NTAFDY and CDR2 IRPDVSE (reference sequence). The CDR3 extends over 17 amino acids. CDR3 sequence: CAVKFDALLGNTDKLIF. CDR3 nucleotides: TGTGCTGTGAAGTTTGACGCCCTACTGGGGAACACCGATAAACTCATCTTT.

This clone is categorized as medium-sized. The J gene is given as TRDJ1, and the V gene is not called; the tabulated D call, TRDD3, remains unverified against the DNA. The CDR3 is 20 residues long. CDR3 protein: CAKMGPYWPATEPYTDKLIF. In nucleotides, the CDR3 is TGTGCGAAAATGGGTCCCTACTGGCCTGCTACGGAACCGTACACCGATAAACTCATCTTT.